This entry concerns a single TCR beta chain. This specimen belongs to a study of blood T cell repertoires in COVID-19. In the authors' workflow: Reference gene primer amplification gave nucleated cell count estimates. Some clones are missing from TCRdb's copy, which holds only in-frame ones; the method was immunoSEQ multiplex PCR. V and J calls and clone size are as listed in that table; D and trimming were resolved from the DNA. The sample lists 100,000 to 150,000 clones, about 74% occurring once. The CDR3 extends over 15 amino acids. Per the germline V gene, CDR1 is MNHEY and CDR2 is SVGAGI. The V segment lost 6 bases and the J segment 7 bases; nucleotides outside the gene matches: 9.

This receptor was obtained from a human donor in a cohort sampled during active COVID-19. The specimen sequenced was peripheral blood. The V call is TRBV6-5, the J call TRBJ1-5; 10 bases agree with TRBD1. The DNA of the CDR3 is TGTGCCAGCAGGACCCGACAGGGGGCGGGGCAGCCCCAGCATTTT. As protein: CASRTRQGAGQPQHF.